A single sample is the source of the 16 T cell receptor beta chains below, sequenced in a study of shared clonotypes between healthy human individuals (dated by TCRdb to the early 2020s). CD8 naive samples consisted of CD45RO-negative cells that were positively selected for CCR7, yielding a CD45RA+CCR7+ population without TemRA cells. The library was made by the immunoSEQ multiplex PCR assay. TCRdb took this table from immuneACCESS and kept in-frame rearrangements with V and J called. Such tables lack part of the clones; where checked against another copy, unresolved V genes explain under half of the gap, and the rest is unexplained. The sample table records more than 600,000 clones; 92% of these occur just once. Of the sample, 20% to 25% is held by the ten largest clones. Sequenced material: naive CD8+ T cells sorted from blood. What this sample's cell subset or site label stands for: CD45RA+CCR7+. The receptors shown here come from a man aged 30 to 45 in good health.

This chain links TRBV6-5 with TRBJ1-5; D remains unclear. V gave up 5 bases and J gave up 0 bases, with 8 bases separating them. The CDR3 loop spans 14 amino acids. Germline V gives CDR1 MNHEY, CDR2 SVGAGI. In DNA form, the CDR3 reads TGTGCCAGCAGTCTCACACATAGCAATCAGCCCCAGCATTTT. Protein sequence: CASSLTHSNQPQHF.

This chain uses TRBV7-2 with TRBJ2-1; tentatively, D is TRBD1 or TRBD2 (5 bases each). The CDR3 extends over 15 amino acids. CDR1 is SGHTA and CDR2 is FQGNSA in the germline V gene. Deletions cut 1 base from V and 0 bases from J, with 7 bases between. The CDR3 reads CASSLEGSSYNEQFF. The CDR3, as DNA: TGTGCCAGCAGCTTAGAGGGGAGCTCCTACAATGAGCAGTTCTTC.

The rearrangement links TRBV28 to TRBJ1-2; D is unresolved. Between the trimmed V and J ends, which lost 2 bases and 4 bases, there was a span of 14 bases. CDR3 length: 15 residues. In germline, CDR1 is MDHEN, CDR2 SYDVKM. The CDR3 loop is CASSLEYSKPYGYTF. CDR3 DNA sequence: TGTGCCAGCAGTTTAGAGTACAGCAAACCCTATGGCTACACCTTC.

The V gene is TRBV11-2, the J gene TRBJ1-2, with 10 bases identical to TRBD1. The CDR3 totals 15 residues. The germline V gene encodes CDR1 SGHAT and CDR2 FQNNGV. Germline trimming cut 5 bases from V and 5 bases from J; bases unmatched to any gene: 8. The CDR3 spells CASSPPGQGTYGYTF. In nucleotides, the CDR3 is TGTGCCAGCAGCCCCCCGGGACAGGGGACTTATGGCTACACCTTC.

J is TRBJ2-7 and V is TRBV6-5, with 12 nucleotides matching TRBD2. J gave up 5 bases and V 6 bases, and 8 bases lay outside the gene matches. From germline, CDR1 is MNHEY and CDR2 SVGAGI. The CDR3 length is 15 residues. The CDR3 region is CASSKLAGGNNEQYF. The DNA for the CDR3 is TGTGCCAGCAGCAAACTAGCGGGAGGTAACAACGAGCAGTACTTC.

This chain links TRBV15 with TRBJ1-4; 7 nucleotides match TRBD1. The CDR3 has 15 amino acids. Per germline, CDR1 LNHNV and CDR2 YYDKDF (reference sequence). V shed 4 bases and J 7 bases; nucleotides not matched to a gene: 9. CDR3 sequence: CATSNRQGGFEKLFF. The CDR3 nucleotides read TGTGCCACCAGCAATCGACAGGGCGGGTTTGAAAAACTGTTTTTT.

The V call is TRBV6-4, the J call TRBJ1-1; D is undetermined. This CDR3 contains 13 residues. The ends were cut back, 6 bases at V and 5 bases at J, with 13 bases in the middle. Germline V CDR1 and CDR2: MRHNA, SNTAGT. The CDR3 nucleotides are TGTGCCAGCAGGGATGAAGACGGGACTGAAGCTTTCTTT. Encoded protein: CASRDEDGTEAFF.

J is TRBJ1-2 and V is TRBV9; 11 nucleotides match TRBD1. CDR1 is SGDLS, CDR2 YYNGEE, per germline. The CDR3 has 16 amino acids. Trimming removed 4 bases from V and 3 bases from J; junction bases left unmatched: 8. CDR3 coding DNA: TGTGCCAGCAGCACTGCCGGACAGGGGGCCCACTATGGCTACACCTTC. Encoded protein: CASSTAGQGAHYGYTF.

The chain joins TRBV7-2 to TRBJ2-7; D not resolved. The V end was cut by 0 bases, the J end by 7 bases, with 19 bases between. The germline CDR1 and CDR2 sequences are SGHTA and FQGNSA. CDR3 size: 16 residues. The CDR3 protein is CASSLAGVTPYWEQYF. DNA for the CDR3: TGTGCCAGCAGCTTAGCTGGTGTCACCCCCTACTGGGAGCAGTACTTC.

The gene calls are TRBV5-8 and TRBJ2-1; 8 bases line up with TRBD1. The CDR3 loop spans 15 amino acids. V lost 3 bases and J lost 2; bases outside the gene matches: 4. Germline CDR1 is SGHTS and CDR2 is YDEGEE. The DNA for the CDR3 is TGTGCCAGCAGCTCGGACAGGGTCACCTACAATGAGCAGTTCTTC. It is translated as CASSSDRVTYNEQFF.

The J gene is TRBJ2-2, the V gene TRBV27; the match to TRBD2 covers 11 bases. The germline CDR1 and CDR2 sequences are MNHEY and SMNVEV (reference sequence). This CDR3 region has 16 residues. V shed 6 bases and J 3 bases; nucleotides not matched to a gene: 6. The CDR3 nucleotides read TGTGCCAGCAGCCTACAGGGACTAGCGGACACCGGGGAGCTGTTTTTT. Translation gives CASSLQGLADTGELFF.

The V and J genes are TRBV19 and TRBJ1-1, with 8 nucleotides matching TRBD1. The V gene end was trimmed by 5 bases and the J gene end by 5 bases; junction bases not matched to a gene: 7. Germline lookup yields CDR1 LNHDA and CDR2 SQIVND (reference sequence). The CDR3 length is 14 residues. The chain's CDR3 is CASSLQGAFTEAFF. DNA for the CDR3: TGTGCCAGTAGTCTTCAGGGGGCATTTACTGAAGCTTTCTTT.

The gene calls are TRBV7-9 and TRBJ2-7, with TRBD1 matching 8 bases. With V trimmed by 1 base and J by 6 bases, 8 bases remained unmatched. The germline V gene has CDR1 SEHNR and CDR2 FQNEAQ (reference sequence). The CDR3 loop spans 15 amino acids. Here the CDR3 reads CASSLVGQGISEQYF. In DNA form, the CDR3 reads TGTGCCAGCAGCTTAGTCGGACAGGGAATCAGCGAGCAGTACTTC.

The chain combines TRBV5-1 with TRBJ1-1; 8 bases map to TRBD1. This CDR3 is 15 amino acids long. Germline V gives CDR1 SGHRS, CDR2 YFSETQ. V shed 4 bases, J shed 1 base, and the junction held 6 bases outside the gene matches. The CDR3 DNA reads as TGCGCCAGCAGCATTGGACAGGGTGGGAACACTGAAGCTTTCTTT. Residues: CASSIGQGGNTEAFF. Together with reference TRBV5-1 and TRBJ1-1, the CDR3 gives the full variable domain: KAGVTQTPRYLIKTRGQQVTLSCSPISGHRSVSWYQQTPGQGLQFLFEYFSETQRNKGNFPGRFSGRQFSNSRSEMNVSTLELGDSALYLCASSIGQGGNTEAFFGQGTRLTVV.

The chain has TRBV7-9 and TRBJ2-7; no clear D gene. The CDR3 covers 18 residues. Germline values: CDR1 SEHNR, CDR2 FQNEAQ (reference sequence). The germline V and J ends were trimmed by 3 bases and 2 bases, with 23 bases remaining between them. CDR3 loop: CASSLPKENYGRPYEQYF. CDR3 nucleotides: TGTGCCAGCAGCTTGCCCAAGGAAAACTACGGCCGACCCTACGAGCAGTACTTC. Full variable domain (outside the CDR3, taken from reference TRBV7-9 and TRBJ2-7): DTGVSQNPRHKITKRGQNVTFRCDPISEHNRLYWYRQTLGQGPEFLTYFQNEAQLEKSRLLSDRFSAERPKGSFSTLEIQRTEQGDSAMYLCASSLPKENYGRPYEQYFGPGTRLTVT.

CDR3: CASSLEGFGTEAFF. For the CDR3, the DNA is TGCGCCAGCAGCTTGGAAGGGTTTGGCACTGAAGCTTTCTTT. V is TRBV5-1 and J is TRBJ1-1; D ambiguous. CDR1 and CDR2 (germline): SGHRS, YFSETQ. The CDR3 has 14 amino acids. V was trimmed by 0 bases and J by 4 bases, leaving 10 bases between them.